These 27 T cell receptor beta chains came from one sample sequenced in a study of T cell responses to AZD1222 COVID-19 vaccine. Libraries were prepared by immunoSEQ multiplex PCR; TCRdb keeps only in-frame clonotypes and omits some of them. The table records some 140,000 clones, roughly nine tenths of them present only once. The specimen was peripheral blood, collected on day 0 of AZD1222 vaccination. The receptors here all came from an adult in good health.

The gene calls are TRBV11-2 and TRBJ2-3, with TRBD1 matching over 7 bases. CDR1 is SGHAT, CDR2 FQNNGV, per germline. The CDR3 loop spans 15 amino acids. Trimming took 5 bases from V and 0 from J; bases not matched to a gene: 5. The CDR3 protein is CASSARQGSTDTQYF. CDR3 nucleotide sequence: TGTGCCAGCAGCGCGCGACAGGGTAGCACAGATACGCAGTATTTT. The entire variable domain, with the rest obtained from reference TRBV11-2 and TRBJ2-3, is as follows: EAGVAQSPRYKIIEKRQSVAFWCNPISGHATLYWYQQILGQGPKLLIQFQNNGVVDDSQLPKDRFSAERLKGVDSTLKIQPAKLEDSAVYLCASSARQGSTDTQYFGPGTRLTVL.

The V gene is TRBV15, the J gene TRBJ1-6; no firm D call. The CDR3 has 13 amino acids. With 4 bases removed from V and 6 bases from J, the gap between germline ends came to 7 bases. From germline, CDR1 is LNHNV and CDR2 YYDKDF (reference sequence). The CDR3 region has the DNA TGTGCCACCAGCATGGACTTTAATTCACCCCTCCACTTT. Translating gives CATSMDFNSPLHF.

The rearrangement links TRBV19 to TRBJ2-1; 7 bases are a match to TRBD1. The CDR3 consists of 13 residues. CDR1 LNHDA and CDR2 SQIVND come from the germline V gene (reference sequence). V dropped 1 base and J dropped 10; count of bases not matched to a gene: 4. The CDR3 is CASSIVQGWEQFF. The CDR3 DNA reads as TGTGCCAGTAGTATAGTACAGGGGTGGGAGCAGTTCTTC.

J is TRBJ2-7 and V is TRBV9; D perhaps matches TRBD1 (6 bases). Germline CDR1 is SGDLS and CDR2 is YYNGEE. Trimming shortened V by 3 bases and J by 2 bases, and 18 bases separated the two germline ends. The CDR3 consists of 16 residues. The CDR3 loop reads CASSEEQGGGPYEQYF. The CDR3 DNA reads TGTGCCAGCAGCGAAGAACAGGGTGGAGGACCCTACGAGCAGTACTTC.

V usage is TRBV12-3 or TRBV12-4 and J usage is TRBJ2-7; D is uncertain. V was pared by 6 bases and J by 2 bases, with 8 bases between. This CDR3 spans 12 amino acids. The CDR3 spells CASRAYAYEQYF. The CDR3 DNA reads as TGTGCCAGCAGGGCATATGCCTACGAGCAGTACTTC.

The J gene is TRBJ2-2, the V gene TRBV30, with 9 bases aligning to TRBD1. In germline, CDR1 is GTSNPN, CDR2 SVGIG (reference sequence). The V gene end was trimmed by 3 bases and the J gene end by 4 bases; junction bases not matched to a gene: 0. The CDR3 spans 13 residues. CDR3 sequence (DNA): TGTGCCTGGAGGACAGGGGGCACCGGGGAGCTGTTTTTT. It codes for CAWRTGGTGELFF.

For the CDR3, the DNA is TGTGCCAGCAGAGTTGGCTATGGCTACACCTTC. It codes for CASRVGYGYTF. The rearrangement links TRBV6-5 to TRBJ1-2; D unresolved. Germline lookup yields CDR1 MNHEY and CDR2 SVGAGI. The CDR3 contains 11 residues. V shed 6 bases and J shed 4 bases, with 6 bases lying between them.

The rearrangement joins TRBV7-6 to TRBJ1-2; no reliable D call. Trimming removed 5 bases from V and 5 bases from J, with 12 bases in between. Germline V lookup: CDR1 SGHVS, CDR2 FNYEAQ. This CDR3 comprises 13 residues. As DNA, the CDR3 is TGTGCCAGCAGCCCCGCTCTGGGTTATGGCTACACCTTC. It translates to CASSPALGYGYTF.

This chain connects TRBV30 to TRBJ2-2, with D possibly matching TRBD2 (6 bases). This CDR3 is 16 amino acids long. Trimming cost V 0 bases and J 5 bases, with 16 bases left between them. The V gene's germline CDR1 is GTSNPN and CDR2 SVGIG (reference sequence). CDR3 DNA sequence: TGTGCCTGGAGTGTAAATTCGGGGAGCGGGACCGGGGAGCTGTTTTTT. As protein: CAWSVNSGSGTGELFF.

The rearrangement joins TRBV3-1 (or the pseudogene TRBV3-2) to TRBJ2-3; TRBD2 matches at 9 bases. The CDR3 is 16 amino acids. CDR1 LGHDT and CDR2 YNNKEL come from the germline V gene (reference sequence). J gave up 5 bases and V 5 bases, and 11 bases lay outside the gene matches. The CDR3 spells CASSTTEAGGQDTQYF. The DNA of the CDR3 is TGTGCCAGCAGCACCACGGAGGCGGGAGGGCAAGATACGCAGTATTTT.

The chain recombines TRBV24-1 with TRBJ2-1; the match to TRBD2 covers 7 bases. V gave up 4 bases and J gave up 2 bases; unmatched junction bases: 7. CDR1 and CDR2 from the germline V gene are KGHDR and SFDVKD. This CDR3 comprises 16 residues. The CDR3 bases are TGTGCCACCAGTGAATGGGACTACGCCCCCTACAATGAGCAGTTCTTC. It specifies CATSEWDYAPYNEQFF.

CDR3 residues: CAWSGQVGGYGYTF. DNA for the CDR3: TGTGCCTGGAGTGGACAGGTCGGAGGCTATGGCTACACCTTC. The chain uses TRBV30 and TRBJ1-2; a weak D match, TRBD1 (6 bases). Germline loops: CDR1 GTSNPN, CDR2 SVGIG (reference sequence). The CDR3 totals 14 residues. With 1 base removed from V and 4 bases from J, the gap between germline ends came to 13 bases.

In this sample, this clone turned up once. This chain joins TRBV7-9 and TRBJ2-1; the D gene is possibly TRBD2 (5 bases). This CDR3 comprises 15 residues. Germline V lookup: CDR1 SEHNR, CDR2 FQNEAQ (reference sequence). The ends were cut back, 1 base at V and 6 bases at J, with 13 bases in the middle. DNA of the CDR3: TGTGCCAGCAGCTTAGGTCAGCGGTTCCTCAATGAGCAGTTCTTC. It is translated as CASSLGQRFLNEQFF.

V usage is TRBV3-1 (or the pseudogene TRBV3-2) and J usage is TRBJ1-3; D unresolved. The CDR3 sequence is 15 residues long. With 0 bases removed from V and 4 bases from J, the gap between germline ends came to 10 bases. Germline V gives CDR1 LGHDT, CDR2 YNNKEL (reference sequence). DNA of the CDR3: TGTGCCAGCAGCCAAGATGCAGGTCTGGGAAACACCATATATTTT. This codes for CASSQDAGLGNTIYF.

The V call is TRBV7-9, the J call TRBJ1-1; D call uncertain. There are 16 residues in the CDR3. Trimming left V 5 bases short and J 0 bases short, with 16 bases between. From germline, CDR1 is SEHNR and CDR2 FQNEAQ (reference sequence). The CDR3 nucleotides are TGTGCCAGCAGCCCTCCTTTATTCTCAATGAACACTGAAGCTTTCTTT. Its translation is CASSPPLFSMNTEAFF.

The J gene is TRBJ2-6, the V gene TRBV7-9; D unclear. This CDR3 comprises 17 residues. Per germline, CDR1 SEHNR and CDR2 FQNEAQ (reference sequence). The germline V and J ends were trimmed by 7 bases and 0 bases, with 16 bases remaining between them. CDR3 sequence reads: CASMDPIRLSGANVLTF. In nucleotides, the CDR3 is TGTGCCAGCATGGACCCAATACGACTCTCTGGGGCCAACGTCCTGACTTTC.

The chain couples TRBV7-7 to TRBJ2-3, with D possibly TRBD1 on 7 matching bases. Germline values: CDR1 SSHAT, CDR2 FNYEAQ (reference sequence). V lost 5 bases, J lost 2 bases, and 14 bases lay in between. CDR3 length equals 15 residues. The DNA of the CDR3 is TGTGCCAGCAGCCTCAGGGGGGCGGTCACAGATACGCAGTATTTT. Translating gives CASSLRGAVTDTQYF.

The CDR3 loop is CASRSGNISYEQYF. The CDR3 DNA reads as TGTGCCAGCAGAAGCGGAAACATTTCCTACGAGCAGTACTTC. V usage is TRBV3-1 (or the pseudogene TRBV3-2) and J usage is TRBJ2-7; a weak D match, TRBD2 (5 bases). The CDR3 has 14 amino acids. V was cut by 6 bases and J by 1 base, with 13 bases left in between. Germline V CDR1 and CDR2: LGHDT, YNNKEL (reference sequence).

This chain connects TRBV6-2 or TRBV6-3 to TRBJ2-1, with 8 positions matching TRBD2. This CDR3 region has 15 residues. Germline CDR1 MNHEY, CDR2 SVGEGT. J lost 5 bases, V lost 6 bases, and 9 bases had no gene match. CDR3 amino acids: CASSDPGGLDNEQFF. Here the CDR3 DNA reads TGTGCCAGCAGCGACCCGGGAGGGTTGGACAATGAGCAGTTCTTC.

This clone appeared a single time. V gene TRBV5-1 combines with J gene TRBJ1-3, with a tentative D call TRBD1 (5 bases). CDR1 SGHRS and CDR2 YFSETQ come from the germline V gene. V lost 0 bases and J 3 bases, leaving 13 bases between the germline ends. The CDR3 covers 16 residues. CDR3: CASSLDGNRFGNTIYF. The CDR3 nucleotides read TGCGCCAGCAGCTTGGACGGTAACAGGTTTGGAAACACCATATATTTT.

The rearrangement links TRBV10-3 to TRBJ2-1; possibly TRBD1 for D (5 bases). Germline assignment: CDR1 ENHRY and CDR2 SYGVKD. Trimming shortened V by 3 bases and J by 0 bases, and 9 bases separated the two germline ends. The CDR3 consists of 15 residues. This CDR3 is CAISEGQGSYNEQFF. The CDR3 nucleotides read TGTGCCATCAGTGAAGGGCAGGGCTCCTACAATGAGCAGTTCTTC.

This chain links TRBV9 with TRBJ1-1; D is unclear. Trimming stripped 0 bases from V and 3 bases from J, with 3 bases between. This CDR3 region has 12 residues. Germline values: CDR1 SGDLS, CDR2 YYNGEE. The CDR3 bases are TGTGCCAGCAGCGTAGGCCACACTGAAGCTTTCTTT. Protein sequence: CASSVGHTEAFF.

This chain uses TRBV6-5 with TRBJ1-2; no definite D call. V lost 2 bases and J lost 4, with 14 bases in between. There are 15 residues in the CDR3. Per the germline V gene, CDR1 is MNHEY and CDR2 is SVGAGI. The CDR3 sequence is CASSYRPGLSYGYTF. CDR3 nucleotides: TGTGCCAGCAGTTACCGCCCGGGATTGTCCTATGGCTACACCTTC.

The CDR3: CASSEVTVNQPQHF. CDR3 DNA sequence: TGTGCCAGCAGTGAAGTGACCGTCAATCAGCCCCAGCATTTT. This sequence joins TRBV6-1 and TRBJ1-5, with D hard to call. V was trimmed by 1 base and J by 3 bases, leaving 7 bases between them. The germline gives CDR1 MNHNS, CDR2 SASEGT. The CDR3 is made up of 14 amino acids.

This sequence joins TRBV6-2 or TRBV6-3 and TRBJ1-4; TRBD1 aligns across 8 bases. The germline V gene encodes CDR1 MNHEY and CDR2 SVGEGT. V lost 4 bases, J lost 4 bases, and 8 bases stayed unmatched. This CDR3 has 16 residues. CDR3 amino acids: CASSSRQGAGNEKLFF. The CDR3 DNA follows: TGTGCCAGCAGTTCTCGTCAGGGGGCGGGTAATGAAAAACTGTTTTTT.

This chain connects TRBV19 to TRBJ2-1, with 11 bases that match TRBD2. The junction had 8 bases not matched to a gene; V was cut back by 7 bases and J by 3 bases. Germline lookup yields CDR1 LNHDA and CDR2 SQIVND (reference sequence). This CDR3 contains 16 residues. The CDR3 loop is CASTLSGTSGYNEQFF. As DNA, the CDR3 is TGTGCCAGTACCCTTAGCGGGACTAGCGGCTACAATGAGCAGTTCTTC.

The chain uses TRBV6-2 or TRBV6-3 and TRBJ1-6, with D unclear. The CDR3 spans 14 residues. V was pared by 6 bases and J by 10 bases, with 16 bases between. The germline gives CDR1 MNHEY, CDR2 SVGEGT. The CDR3 reads CASSSTASVSPLHF. The DNA of the CDR3 is TGTGCCAGCAGCTCAACAGCCAGTGTGTCACCCCTCCACTTT.